This TCR beta chain was sequenced in a study of T cell responses to AZD1222 COVID-19 vaccine (dated by TCRdb to about 2021). About the investigation overall: AZD1222 recipients given second doses at about 4 weeks or at about 12 weeks were pooled, since spike-specific TCR depth and breadth were not found to differ between the two schedules. Enrollment into the trials was organized by age into subgroups of 18-55, 56-69 and 70-plus years, and those subgroups contained roughly 140, 27 and 60 TCR-sequenced participants, respectively. A total of 233 trial participants underwent TCR sequencing, of whom some 210 received two doses of AZD1222 and some 26 received two doses of the MenACWY control vaccine.

General conclusions and limits of the study: Vaccine-associated CD4 TCRs spanned the whole spike protein, with dominant responses in regions 160-218 and 743-854. Because no day 14 peak-response samples were available, repertoires were characterized only after the peak T cell response. Participants were mostly white British and included more females than males, and it was suggested by the authors that clonal diversity may have been underestimated. Conclusions about previously exposed vaccinees are limited because only a handful of AZD1222 recipients were SARS-CoV-2 seropositive at baseline. The 56-69-year group was small, and its depth increase did not reach significance, likely because of low power. Reportedly, close to half of the unique spike-specific TCRs recognized epitopes lying outside the regions that are mutated in the B.1.351 and B.1.1.7 variants. After two AZD1222 doses, spike-specific TCR breadth and depth were significantly higher than at day 0 and than in MenACWY recipients.

The CDR3 sequence holds 12 residues, the cysteine and phenylalanine included. Solely the CDR3 DNA is kept, with 36 bases framed from the first base. Based on the germline V gene, the CDR1 and CDR2 sequences are SGHTA and FQGNSA. The trim is 4 bases for V and 4 bases for J, with a gap of 6 bases between the germline ends. The time point label of this sample denotes: baseline before first vaccination. Samples from vaccinated people were obtained from the UK trials COV001 and COV002, which included a single-blind randomized controlled phase 2/3 trial of AZD1222 (ChAdOx1 nCoV-19) in healthy adults. For TCRbeta chain sequencing, PBMC samples were collected from trial participants at day 0 and at day 28 after the second dose. Details on this clone: Its specific antigen is unknown. No much larger clonotype is one base removed from it; base qualities were not supplied.

The CDR3 regions of human TCRbeta chains were subjected to immunosequencing. On the authors' methods: Repertoire TCRs were matched against a reference library of SARS-CoV-2-specific TCRs generated with the MIRA antigen-specificity platform. Breadth was defined as the fraction of unique TCRs that were SARS-CoV-2-associated. Depth was defined as the fraction of total T cells that were SARS-CoV-2-associated. Using the MIRA data, every spike-specific TCR was mapped to the spike region that the TCR reacted to and assigned to either a CD4 or a CD8 class. Log10-transformed breadth and depth values were compared by one-way ANOVA with Sidak's multiple comparisons tests. The clones in this table, taken by TCRdb from immuneACCESS, are in-frame only. Not every clone is retained; where verified, under half of the shortfall comes from an unresolved V gene, and the cause of the rest is unknown. That table furnishes V, J and clone size, whereas the DNA furnished D and trimming. The sample profile shows around 140,000 clones; over 85% of them were found once. The ten top clones hold over 1.5% of the sample.

The sample was peripheral blood, taken on day 0 of AZD1222 vaccination. The origin of this receptor is an adult in good health. The chain joins TRBV7-2 to TRBJ2-3; the D gene cannot be resolved reliably. CDR3 region: CASSSGADTQYF. Here is the DNA: TGTGCCAGCAGCTCGGGCGCAGATACGCAGTATTTT.